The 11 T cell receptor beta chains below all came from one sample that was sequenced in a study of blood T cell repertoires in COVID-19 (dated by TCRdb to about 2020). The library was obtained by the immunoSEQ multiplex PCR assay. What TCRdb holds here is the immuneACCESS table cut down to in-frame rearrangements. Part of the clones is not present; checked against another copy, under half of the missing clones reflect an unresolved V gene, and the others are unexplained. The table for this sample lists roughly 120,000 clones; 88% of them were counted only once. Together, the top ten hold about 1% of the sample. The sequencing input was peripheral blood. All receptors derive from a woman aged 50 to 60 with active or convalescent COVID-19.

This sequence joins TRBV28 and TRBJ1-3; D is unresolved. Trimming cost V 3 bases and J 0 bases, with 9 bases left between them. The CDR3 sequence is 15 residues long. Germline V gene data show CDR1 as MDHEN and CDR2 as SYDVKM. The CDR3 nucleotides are TGTGCCAGCAGTTTCGCGGGGAACTCTGGAAACACCATATATTTT. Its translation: CASSFAGNSGNTIYF.

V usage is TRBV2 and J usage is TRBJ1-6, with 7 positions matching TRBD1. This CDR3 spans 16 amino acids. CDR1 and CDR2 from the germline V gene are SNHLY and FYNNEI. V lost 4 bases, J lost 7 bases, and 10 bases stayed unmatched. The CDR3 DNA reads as TGTGCCAGCAGTGGCCGGGACAGAGTTTCAAATTCACCCCTCCACTTT. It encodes CASSGRDRVSNSPLHF. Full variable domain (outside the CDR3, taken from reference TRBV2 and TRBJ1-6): EPEVTQTPSHQVTQMGQEVILRCVPISNHLYFYWYRQILGQKVEFLVSFYNNEISEKSEIFDDQFSVERPDGSNFTLKIRSTKLEDSAMYFCASSGRDRVSNSPLHFGNGTRLTVT.

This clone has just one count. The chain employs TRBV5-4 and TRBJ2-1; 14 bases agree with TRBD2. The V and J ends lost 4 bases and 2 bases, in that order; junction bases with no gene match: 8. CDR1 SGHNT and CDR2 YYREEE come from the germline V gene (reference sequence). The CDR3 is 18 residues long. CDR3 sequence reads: CASSPGTSGSGAYNEQFF. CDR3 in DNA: TGTGCCAGCAGCCCCGGGACTAGCGGGAGTGGCGCCTACAATGAGCAGTTCTTC.

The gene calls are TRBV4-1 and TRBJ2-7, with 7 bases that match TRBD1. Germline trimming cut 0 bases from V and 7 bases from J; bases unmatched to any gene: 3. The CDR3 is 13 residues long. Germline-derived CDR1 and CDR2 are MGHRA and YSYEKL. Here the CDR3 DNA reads TGCGCCAGCAGCCAAGAGGCAGGGGGAGAGCAGTACTTC. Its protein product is CASSQEAGGEQYF.

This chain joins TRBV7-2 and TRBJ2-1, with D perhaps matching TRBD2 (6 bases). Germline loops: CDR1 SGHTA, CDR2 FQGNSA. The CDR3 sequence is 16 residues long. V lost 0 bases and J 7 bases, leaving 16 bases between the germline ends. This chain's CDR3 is CASSLASRAGRNEQFF. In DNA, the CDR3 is TGTGCCAGCAGCTTAGCGAGTCGGGCGGGAAGGAATGAGCAGTTCTTC. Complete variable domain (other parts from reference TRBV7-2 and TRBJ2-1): GAGVSQSPSNKVTEKGKDVELRCDPISGHTALYWYRQSLGQGLEFLIYFQGNSAPDKSGLPSDRFSAERTGGSVSTLTIQRTQQEDSAVYLCASSLASRAGRNEQFFGPGTRLTVL.

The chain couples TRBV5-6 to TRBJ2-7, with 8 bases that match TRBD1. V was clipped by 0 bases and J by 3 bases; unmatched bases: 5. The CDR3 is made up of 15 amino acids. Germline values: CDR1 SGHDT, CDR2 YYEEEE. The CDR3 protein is CASSLGGTGFYEQYF. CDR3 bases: TGTGCCAGCAGCTTGGGAGGGACAGGCTTCTACGAGCAGTACTTC.

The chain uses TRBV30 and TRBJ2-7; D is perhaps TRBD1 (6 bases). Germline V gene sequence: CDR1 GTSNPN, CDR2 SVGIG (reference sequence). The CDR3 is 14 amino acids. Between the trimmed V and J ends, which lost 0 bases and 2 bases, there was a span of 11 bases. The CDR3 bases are TGTGCCTGGAGTGTACGAACAGGGACCTACGAGCAGTACTTC. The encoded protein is CAWSVRTGTYEQYF.

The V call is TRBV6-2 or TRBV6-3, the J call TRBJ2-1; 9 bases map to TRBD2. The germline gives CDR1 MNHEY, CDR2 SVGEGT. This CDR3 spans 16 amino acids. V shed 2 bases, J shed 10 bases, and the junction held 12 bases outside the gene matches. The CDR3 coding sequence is TGTGCCAGCAGTTACCTTGCGGGAGGGCCGCCGGGGGAGCAGTTCTTC. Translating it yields CASSYLAGGPPGEQFF.

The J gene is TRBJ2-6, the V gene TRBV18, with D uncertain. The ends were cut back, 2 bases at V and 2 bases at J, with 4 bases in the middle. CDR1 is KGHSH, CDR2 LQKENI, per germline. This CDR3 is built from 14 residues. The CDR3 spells CASSPGPGANVLTF. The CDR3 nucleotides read TGTGCCAGCTCACCAGGGCCTGGGGCCAACGTCCTGACTTTC.

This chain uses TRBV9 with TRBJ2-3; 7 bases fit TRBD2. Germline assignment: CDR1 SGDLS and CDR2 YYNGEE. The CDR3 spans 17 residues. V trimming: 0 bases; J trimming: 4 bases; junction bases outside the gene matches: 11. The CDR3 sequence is CASSVAQGGSGADTQYF. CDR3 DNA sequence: TGTGCCAGCAGCGTAGCTCAGGGCGGGAGTGGGGCAGATACGCAGTATTTT. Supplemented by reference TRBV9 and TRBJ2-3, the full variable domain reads DSGVTQTPKHLITATGQRVTLRCSPRSGDLSVYWYQQSLDQGLQFLIQYYNGEERAKGNILERFSAQQFPDLHSELNLSSLELGDSALYFCASSVAQGGSGADTQYFGPGTRLTVL.

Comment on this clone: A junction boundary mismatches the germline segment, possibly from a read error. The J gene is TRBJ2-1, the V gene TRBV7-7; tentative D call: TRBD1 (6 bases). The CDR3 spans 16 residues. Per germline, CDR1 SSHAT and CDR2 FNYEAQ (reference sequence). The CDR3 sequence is CASSPGRMVRGDEQFF. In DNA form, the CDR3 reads TGTGCTAGCAGTCCAGGACGAATGGTCAGGGGTGACGAGCAGTTCTTC.